The sample holds many counts of the clone carrying this T cell receptor (beta chain). Its antigen is currently unknown. TCRdb re-called the multiplex PCR reads through MiXCR, storing one row per CDR3 protein. The table has some 130,000 distinct CDR3 sequences, just under 20% seen once. This specimen belongs to a study of breast tumors, draining lymph nodes, adjacent tissues. Notes on the study in general: Tumors had less TCR diversity than lymph nodes, more than nontumor tissue.

The CDR3 has 15 residues. Trimming cost V 1 base and J 8 bases; bases outside gene matches: 6. Per germline, CDR1 SGHRS and CDR2 YFSETQ. Breast cancer patients provided tissue from their axillary draining lymph nodes. This TCR was sampled from a female donor with breast cancer. Some clones in this sample may be carry-over from other donors' samples. This chain links TRBV5-1 with TRBJ2-1; 10 bases match TRBD2. The specimen was axillary lymph node tissue. In DNA form, the CDR3 reads TGCGCCAGCAGCTTGTATCTAGCGGGAGTCGATGAGCAGTTCTTC. Its protein is CASSLYLAGVDEQFF. Drawing the rest from reference TRBV5-1 and TRBJ2-1, the complete variable domain is KAGVTQTPRYLIKTRGQQVTLSCSPISGHRSVSWYQQTPGQGLQFLFEYFSETQRNKGNFPGRFSGRQFSNSRSEMNVSTLELGDSALYLCASSLYLAGVDEQFFGPGTRLTVL.